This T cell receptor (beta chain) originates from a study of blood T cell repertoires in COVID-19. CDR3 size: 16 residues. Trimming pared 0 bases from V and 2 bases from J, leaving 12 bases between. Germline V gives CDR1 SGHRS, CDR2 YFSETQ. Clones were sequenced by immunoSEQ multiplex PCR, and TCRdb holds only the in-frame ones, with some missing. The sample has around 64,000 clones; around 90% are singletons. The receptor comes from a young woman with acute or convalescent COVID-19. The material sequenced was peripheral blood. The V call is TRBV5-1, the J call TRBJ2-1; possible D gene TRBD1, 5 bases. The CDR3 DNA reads TGCGCCAGCAGCTTGGTAGTAGGGGCCACCTACAATGAGCAGTTCTTC. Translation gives CASSLVVGATYNEQFF.